These 25 T cell receptor beta chains were sequenced from one sample in a study of siplizumab effects on memory and regulatory T cells. The table came from immunoSEQ multiplex PCR; TCRdb's copy has only in-frame clones and leaves some out. Of about 57,000 clones listed, roughly 85% are singletons. What was sequenced was memory CD4+ T cells sorted from blood. Receptor source: a human donor in good health.

The CDR3 sequence is CASSLAGEQYF. In DNA, the CDR3 is TGTGCCAGCAGCTTAGCGGGAGAGCAGTACTTC. The chain joins TRBV7-8 to TRBJ2-7; D is undetermined. Trimming took off 0 bases at V and 7 bases at J, with 4 bases between the two ends. CDR3 length: 11 residues. CDR1 is SGHVS and CDR2 is FQNEAQ in the germline V gene. The variable domain in full, completed from reference TRBV7-8 and TRBJ2-7, reads GAGVSQSPRYKVAKRGQDVALRCDPISGHVSLFWYQQALGQGPEFLTYFQNEAQLDKSGLPSDRFFAERPEGSVSTLKIQRTQQEDSAVYLCASSLAGEQYFGPGTRLTVT.

This clone was seen only once. This sequence joins TRBV27 and TRBJ1-1, with D tentatively TRBD1 (5 bases). Trimming stripped 4 bases from V and 2 bases from J, with 11 bases between. Germline V gene data show CDR1 as MNHEY and CDR2 as SMNVEV (reference sequence). The CDR3 is 14 residues long. The CDR3 coding sequence is TGTGCCAGCAGTTCCCGGGGGAGTAACACTGAAGCTTTCTTT. It translates to CASSSRGSNTEAFF.

V is TRBV5-8 and J is TRBJ2-3; D is possibly TRBD2 (5 bases). V shed 4 bases and J shed 3 bases, with 9 bases lying between them. This CDR3 spans 13 amino acids. CDR1 and CDR2 from the germline V gene are SGHTS and YDEGEE. The CDR3: CASSTLATDTQYF. CDR3 nucleotide sequence: TGTGCCAGCAGCACTTTAGCGACAGATACGCAGTATTTT.

This clone was detected once. V gene TRBV7-2 combines with J gene TRBJ2-5, with D hard to call. Trimming cost V 1 base and J 4 bases, with 13 bases left between them. The CDR3 is made up of 15 amino acids. Germline CDR1 reads SGHTA; CDR2 reads FQGNSA. The CDR3: CASSLGSLSRETQYF. In nucleotides, the CDR3 is TGTGCCAGCAGCTTAGGGTCATTGTCTCGAGAGACCCAGTACTTC.

This sequence joins TRBV11-1 and TRBJ2-5; a weak D match, TRBD1 (5 bases). The ends were cut back, 1 base at V and 3 bases at J, with 12 bases in the middle. Looked up from germline, CDR1 is SGHAT and CDR2 is FQDESV (reference sequence). This CDR3 is built from 15 residues. CDR3 coding DNA: TGTGCCAGCAGCTTAGGGGGCAGAGCCGAAGAGACCCAGTACTTC. This translates into CASSLGGRAEETQYF.

The chain carries TRBV13 and TRBJ1-2, with unresolved D. The CDR3 runs to 14 residues. The germline V and J ends were trimmed by 0 bases and 4 bases, with 9 bases remaining between them. Per the germline V gene, CDR1 is PRHDT and CDR2 is FYEKMQ (reference sequence). The CDR3 region has the DNA TGTGCCAGCAGCTTAGGCCTTGGAATCTATGGCTACACCTTC. Protein product: CASSLGLGIYGYTF.

The gene calls are TRBV19 and TRBJ1-2; a weak D match, TRBD1 (5 bases). CDR1 LNHDA and CDR2 SQIVND come from the germline V gene (reference sequence). Between the trimmed V and J ends, which lost 5 bases and 3 bases, there was a span of 13 bases. The CDR3 spans 14 residues. The chain's CDR3 is CASSPGVWDYGYTF. CDR3 in DNA: TGTGCCAGTAGTCCGGGGGTTTGGGACTATGGCTACACCTTC.

V usage is TRBV13 and J usage is TRBJ1-2, with 8 bases fitting TRBD1. Germline V gives CDR1 PRHDT, CDR2 FYEKMQ (reference sequence). Trimming cost V 4 bases and J 7 bases; bases outside gene matches: 14. This CDR3 has 16 residues. Written as DNA, the CDR3 is TGTGCCAGCAGCTACCGATCCCGACAGGGGATGGGTGGCTACACCTTC. It translates to CASSYRSRQGMGGYTF.

This clone was seen just once. The J gene is TRBJ2-1, the V gene TRBV5-6; TRBD2 aligns across 11 bases. The CDR3 contains 15 residues. The junction had 6 bases not matched to a gene; V was cut back by 4 bases and J by 6 bases. Per the germline V gene, CDR1 is SGHDT and CDR2 is YYEEEE. The CDR3 region is CASSPLAGGVNEQFF. The CDR3 DNA sequence: TGTGCCAGCAGCCCCCTAGCGGGGGGAGTCAATGAGCAGTTCTTC.

The chain has TRBV20-1 and TRBJ1-2, with D tentatively TRBD1 (5 bases). Germline CDR1 DFQATT, CDR2 SNEGSKA (reference sequence). This CDR3 is 11 amino acids long. V was trimmed by 6 bases and J by 8 bases, leaving 13 bases between them. The CDR3 spells CSATQRGGYTF. CDR3 sequence (DNA): TGCAGTGCCACTCAACGGGGCGGCTACACCTTC.

This rearrangement joins TRBV6-5 to TRBJ2-7, with no clear D. Trimming removed 5 bases from V and 4 bases from J, with 6 bases in between. Germline-derived CDR1 and CDR2 are MNHEY and SVGAGI. The CDR3 contains 11 residues. DNA of the CDR3: TGTGCCAGCAGTGAACCATACGAGCAGTACTTC. Amino acids: CASSEPYEQYF.

The CDR3 DNA reads as TGTGCCAGTAGTACAGGGACGGCCGGGGAGCTGTTTTTT. Translating it yields CASSTGTAGELFF. The chain links TRBV19 to TRBJ2-2; D might be TRBD1 or TRBD2, each matching 5 bases. Germline CDR1 and CDR2: LNHDA and SQIVND (reference sequence). Trimming cost V 4 bases and J 6 bases, with 9 bases left between them. The CDR3 loop spans 13 amino acids.

The CDR3 DNA is TGTGCCAGCAGCTTAGTCGACAGCACAGATACGCAGTATTTT. Its translation is CASSLVDSTDTQYF. The V call is TRBV7-6, the J call TRBJ2-3; D remains ambiguous. Per the germline V gene, CDR1 is SGHVS and CDR2 is FNYEAQ. The CDR3 has 14 amino acids. Trimming took off 1 base at V and 0 bases at J, with 5 bases between the two ends.

The chain joins TRBV7-2 to TRBJ2-5; D is possibly TRBD2 (7 bases). This CDR3 spans 16 amino acids. Germline-derived CDR1 and CDR2 are SGHTA and FQGNSA. V gave up 1 base and J gave up 5 bases, with 17 bases separating them. CDR3: CASSLVGGGRLETQYF. The CDR3 DNA sequence: TGTGCCAGCAGCTTAGTTGGGGGGGGGCGGCTGGAGACCCAGTACTTC.

The chain links TRBV7-2 to TRBJ2-3, with no clear D. Trimming pared 1 base from V and 1 base from J, leaving 6 bases between. The CDR3 is 14 residues long. The germline V gene has CDR1 SGHTA and CDR2 FQGNSA. CDR3 bases: TGTGCCAGCAGCTTAGATAGGGGCACAGATACGCAGTATTTT. Protein product: CASSLDRGTDTQYF.

This clone was seen more than once but under ten times. V and J are TRBV11-3 and TRBJ2-1; either TRBD1 or TRBD2 may supply D (6 bases each). V was clipped by 5 bases and J by 9 bases, with 11 bases between them. The CDR3 has 12 residues. CDR1 and CDR2 (germline): SGHNT, YENEEA. The CDR3 DNA reads TGTGCCAGCAGCGTACAGGGAGGTGAGCAGTTCTTC. Its protein is CASSVQGGEQFF.

Only a few counts were recorded for this clone. This rearrangement joins TRBV11-2 to TRBJ2-3; 7 bases map to TRBD1. The CDR3 runs to 15 residues. Unmatched junction bases numbered 7, after V lost 5 bases and J lost 2 bases. Germline assignment: CDR1 SGHAT and CDR2 FQNNGV. In nucleotides, the CDR3 is TGTGCCAGCAGCGCAAGACAGGGCCCCACAGATACGCAGTATTTT. Protein sequence: CASSARQGPTDTQYF.

The CDR3 loop is CSVRPGAGANVLTF. For the CDR3, the DNA is TGCAGCGTTCGCCCGGGAGCTGGGGCCAACGTCCTGACTTTC. The genes are TRBV29-1 and TRBJ2-6; tentatively, D is TRBD2 (6 bases). Germline CDR1 SQVTM, CDR2 ANQGSEA. This CDR3 spans 14 amino acids. The V and J ends lost 5 bases and 2 bases respectively, with 10 bases between them. The entire variable domain, with the rest obtained from reference TRBV29-1 and TRBJ2-6, is as follows: SAVISQKPSRDICQRGTSLTIQCQVDSQVTMMFWYRQQPGQSLTLIATANQGSEATYESGFVIDKFPISRPNLTFSTLTVSNMSPEDSSIYLCSVRPGAGANVLTFGAGSRLTVL.

This rearrangement joins TRBV6-1 to TRBJ1-2; 8 nucleotides match TRBD1. The trim removed 11 bases at V and 4 bases at J, leaving 9 bases unmatched. CDR3 length equals 13 residues. CDR1 is MNHNS and CDR2 is SASEGT in the germline V gene. The CDR3 DNA sequence: TGTGCCGGCCGGACAGGGCGTAGCTATGGCTACACCTTC. Translation: CAGRTGRSYGYTF.

This rearrangement joins TRBV6-5 to TRBJ1-5, with TRBD1 matching 9 bases. Germline values: CDR1 MNHEY, CDR2 SVGAGI. Germline trimming cut 5 bases from V and 5 bases from J; bases unmatched to any gene: 4. The CDR3 contains 14 residues. This CDR3 reads CASSPDRGDQPQHF. Here the CDR3 DNA reads TGTGCCAGCAGTCCCGACAGGGGGGATCAGCCCCAGCATTTT.

V gene TRBV5-1 combines with J gene TRBJ2-4; 7 nucleotides line up with TRBD2. Looked up from germline, CDR1 is SGHRS and CDR2 is YFSETQ. V was clipped by 0 bases and J by 2 bases; unmatched bases: 5. The CDR3 spans 16 residues. The DNA for the CDR3 is TGCGCCAGCAGCTTGGCGATGGGAGGGACCAAAAACATTCAGTACTTC. Translated: CASSLAMGGTKNIQYF.

The chain uses TRBV27 and TRBJ1-1; no clear D gene. Between the trimmed V and J ends, which lost 5 bases and 1 base, there was a span of 17 bases. The CDR3 spans 16 residues. The germline V gene has CDR1 MNHEY and CDR2 SMNVEV (reference sequence). CDR3 residues: CASSPRTAPGNTEAFF. The CDR3, as DNA: TGTGCCAGCAGTCCACGGACCGCCCCGGGGAACACTGAAGCTTTCTTT.

This clone was detected a few times. The DNA of the CDR3 is TGCAGCGTTTTTGGTCAGAACACTGAAGCTTTCTTT. As protein: CSVFGQNTEAFF. V and J are TRBV29-1 and TRBJ1-1; no clear D gene. The germline V gene encodes CDR1 SQVTM and CDR2 ANQGSEA. This CDR3 contains 12 residues. Trimming took 5 bases from V and 1 from J, leaving 8 bases between them.

The chain employs TRBV7-2 and TRBJ2-7; possible D gene TRBD1, 5 bases. With 1 base removed from V and 4 bases from J, the gap between germline ends came to 11 bases. From germline, CDR1 is SGHTA and CDR2 FQGNSA. The CDR3 sequence is 14 residues long. The CDR3 loop reads CASSLGQGGYEQYF. The CDR3 bases are TGTGCCAGCAGCTTAGGTCAGGGTGGATACGAGCAGTACTTC.

This chain joins TRBV12-5 and TRBJ1-1, with 9 bases identical to TRBD1. The CDR3 runs 14 residues. In germline, CDR1 is LGHNT, CDR2 FRNRAP. Unmatched junction bases numbered 6, after V lost 5 bases and J lost 5 bases. The CDR3 sequence: CASGKQGAETEAFF. The CDR3 region has the DNA TGTGCTAGTGGTAAACAGGGGGCGGAAACTGAAGCTTTCTTT.